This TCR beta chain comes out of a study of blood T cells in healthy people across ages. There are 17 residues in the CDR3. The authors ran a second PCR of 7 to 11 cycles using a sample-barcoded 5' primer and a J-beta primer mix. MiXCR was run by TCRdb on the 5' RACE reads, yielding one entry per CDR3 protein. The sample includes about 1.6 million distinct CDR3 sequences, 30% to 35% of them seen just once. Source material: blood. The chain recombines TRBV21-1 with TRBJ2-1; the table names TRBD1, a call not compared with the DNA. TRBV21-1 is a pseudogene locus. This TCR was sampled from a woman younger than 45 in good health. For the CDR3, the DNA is TGTGCCAGCAGCGGAACTACCCCGGGACAGGGGGCGCGTTGGCCGTTCTTC. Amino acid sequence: CASSGTTPGQGARWPFF.